Presented here are 15 T cell receptor beta chains from one specimen sequenced in a study of cytomegalovirus exposure and HLA in healthy donors. Primers included in the PCR were 60 Vbeta and 13 Jbeta primers. Libraries were prepared by immunoSEQ multiplex PCR; TCRdb keeps only in-frame clonotypes and omits some of them. This sample has over 200,000 clones, with over 65% found just once. The material sequenced was PBMCs. Source of these receptors: a human donor in good health.

This rearrangement joins TRBV18 to TRBJ1-1; TRBD1 aligns across 10 bases. Germline assignment: CDR1 KGHSH and CDR2 LQKENI. This CDR3 has 16 residues. V trimming: 3 bases; J trimming: 1 base; junction bases outside the gene matches: 5. CDR3 protein: CASSPGTGEGNTEAFF. As DNA, the CDR3 is TGTGCCAGCTCACCTGGGACAGGGGAAGGGAACACTGAAGCTTTCTTT. Filled out from reference TRBV18 and TRBJ1-1, the complete variable domain reads NAGVMQNPRHLVRRRGQEARLRCSPMKGHSHVYWYRQLPEEGLKFMVYLQKENIIDESGMPKERFSAEFPKEGPSILRIQQVVRGDSAAYFCASSPGTGEGNTEAFFGQGTRLTVV.

This chain connects TRBV4-1 to TRBJ2-7; maybe TRBD1 (5 bases). This CDR3 has 15 amino acids. Germline lookup yields CDR1 MGHRA and CDR2 YSYEKL. Trimming took 0 bases from V and 9 from J, leaving 18 bases between them. The CDR3 DNA is TGCGCCAGCAGCCAAGACAGGGCCAAAGTACGATTGCAGTACTTC. Encoded protein: CASSQDRAKVRLQYF.

The chain links TRBV28 to TRBJ1-1; 9 bases are a match to TRBD1. Germline V gene lookup returns CDR1 MDHEN and CDR2 SYDVKM. V lost 5 bases, J lost 1 base, and 8 bases stayed unmatched. The CDR3 totals 16 residues. This CDR3 reads CASSLAGQGGNTEAFF. The CDR3, as DNA: TGTGCCAGCAGTCTCGCGGGACAGGGAGGGAACACTGAAGCTTTCTTT. The full variable domain, in which reference TRBV28 and TRBJ1-1 provide the parts outside the CDR3, is DVKVTQSSRYLVKRTGEKVFLECVQDMDHENMFWYRQDPGLGLRLIYFSYDVKMKEKGDIPEGYSVSREKKERFSLILESASTNQTSMYLCASSLAGQGGNTEAFFGQGTRLTVV.

The chain couples TRBV7-3 to TRBJ2-1, with TRBD2 matching over 16 bases. This CDR3 has 16 residues. Germline CDR1 reads SGHTA; CDR2 reads FQGTGA. V trimming: 5 bases; J trimming: 9 bases; junction bases outside the gene matches: 7. CDR3 DNA: TGTGCCAGCAGCCCCCCCGGGACTAGCGGGAGGGCTGAGCAGTTCTTC. Its translation is CASSPPGTSGRAEQFF.

V gene TRBV4-3 combines with J gene TRBJ2-4; D call uncertain. CDR1 and CDR2 from the germline V gene are LGHNA and YSLEER. The CDR3 runs to 16 residues. The V and J ends lost 0 bases and 1 base respectively, with 10 bases between them. Here the CDR3 reads CASSQESRVAKNIQYF. For the CDR3, the DNA is TGCGCCAGCAGCCAAGAAAGTCGAGTGGCCAAAAACATTCAGTACTTC.

The chain has TRBV6-1 and TRBJ2-2; D might be TRBD2 (5 bases). Trimming stripped 0 bases from V and 10 bases from J, with 12 bases between. Germline CDR1 reads MNHNS; CDR2 reads SASEGT. CDR3 length: 14 residues. The CDR3 spells CASSEAWRQPELFF. CDR3 in DNA: TGTGCCAGCAGTGAAGCGTGGAGGCAGCCGGAGCTGTTTTTT.

In its sample, this clone was seen once. The V and J genes are TRBV2 and TRBJ1-3; tentatively, D is TRBD1 (6 bases). Trimming took off 3 bases at V and 4 bases at J, with 10 bases between the two ends. Per germline, CDR1 SNHLY and CDR2 FYNNEI. The CDR3 loop spans 14 amino acids. CDR3 loop: CASSDSGAGNTIYF. The DNA of the CDR3 is TGTGCCAGCAGTGATTCAGGGGCCGGAAACACCATATATTTT. Full variable domain (outside the CDR3, taken from reference TRBV2 and TRBJ1-3): EPEVTQTPSHQVTQMGQEVILRCVPISNHLYFYWYRQILGQKVEFLVSFYNNEISEKSEIFDDQFSVERPDGSNFTLKIRSTKLEDSAMYFCASSDSGAGNTIYFGEGSWLTVV.

The gene calls are TRBV5-1 and TRBJ2-5; 7 bases agree with TRBD1. Unmatched junction bases numbered 1, after V lost 4 bases and J lost 1 base. CDR1 is SGHRS, CDR2 YFSETQ, per germline. This CDR3 spans 13 amino acids. CDR3: CASSRTGQETQYF. The CDR3 nucleotides are TGCGCCAGCAGCAGGACAGGCCAAGAGACCCAGTACTTC.

The chain recombines TRBV10-3 with TRBJ1-5; weak D call: TRBD1 (5 bases). The CDR3 sequence is 14 residues long. Germline assignment: CDR1 ENHRY and CDR2 SYGVKD. Between the trimmed V and J ends, which lost 4 bases and 0 bases, there was a span of 7 bases. This CDR3 reads CAISGQNSNQPQHF. CDR3 DNA: TGTGCCATCAGTGGACAGAATAGCAATCAGCCCCAGCATTTT.

The sample holds a few counts of this clone. The V call is TRBV6-5, the J call TRBJ1-5, with D hard to call. Germline CDR1 reads MNHEY; CDR2 reads SVGAGI. CDR3 size: 13 residues. V dropped 6 bases and J dropped 5 bases, with 11 bases sitting between them. CDR3 amino acids: CASRRLDDQPQHF. The DNA of the CDR3 is TGTGCCAGCAGACGACTGGATGATCAGCCCCAGCATTTT.

This chain joins TRBV4-1 and TRBJ1-5; TRBD1 matches 8 bases. Germline lookup yields CDR1 MGHRA and CDR2 YSYEKL. The CDR3 has 14 residues. J lost 4 bases, V lost 1 base, and 0 bases had no gene match. This CDR3 is CASSQGQGNQPQHF. As DNA, the CDR3 is TGCGCCAGCAGCCAAGGACAGGGGAATCAGCCCCAGCATTTT.

This rearrangement joins TRBV7-9 to TRBJ1-2; D perhaps matches TRBD1 (6 bases). The CDR3 is 15 amino acids. Per the germline V gene, CDR1 is SEHNR and CDR2 is FQNEAQ (reference sequence). V lost 1 base and J 4 bases, leaving 13 bases between the germline ends. The CDR3 DNA sequence: TGTGCCAGCAGCTTAGGGGGCGGACAGATCTATGGCTACACCTTC. Translating it yields CASSLGGGQIYGYTF.

This chain joins TRBV7-9 and TRBJ1-2; 10 positions agree with TRBD1. Unmatched junction bases numbered 8, after V lost 5 bases and J lost 5 bases. From germline, CDR1 is SEHNR and CDR2 FQNEAQ (reference sequence). This CDR3 is 15 amino acids long. The CDR3 nucleotides read TGTGCCAGCAGCGCACCGACAGGGGGCTTTTATGGCTACACCTTC. It yields the protein CASSAPTGGFYGYTF. The entire variable domain, with the rest obtained from reference TRBV7-9 and TRBJ1-2, is as follows: DTGVSQNPRHKITKRGQNVTFRCDPISEHNRLYWYRQTLGQGPEFLTYFQNEAQLEKSRLLSDRFSAERPKGSFSTLEIQRTEQGDSAMYLCASSAPTGGFYGYTFGSGTRLTVV.

The chain combines TRBV9 with TRBJ1-1, with D possibly being TRBD1 (5 bases). CDR3 length equals 14 residues. V dropped 2 bases and J dropped 6 bases, with 14 bases sitting between them. The germline V gene has CDR1 SGDLS and CDR2 YYNGEE. The CDR3 protein is CASSVRGGEAEAFF. CDR3 sequence (DNA): TGTGCCAGCAGCGTCCGCGGGGGGGAGGCTGAAGCTTTCTTT.

The chain couples TRBV29-1 to TRBJ1-1; 7 nucleotides line up with TRBD1. The germline gives CDR1 SQVTM, CDR2 ANQGSEA. CDR3 length equals 12 residues. J was trimmed by 3 bases and V by 6 bases; bases with no gene match: 4. In DNA form, the CDR3 reads TGCAGCGTCGTGGGGACAGACACTGAAGCTTTCTTT. Protein product: CSVVGTDTEAFF.